This T cell receptor (beta chain) was identified in a study of shared clonotypes between healthy human individuals. Findings and caveats of the study: Against clonotypes common to all four donors, non-shared ones had lower generation probabilities. The study sampled only blood, and tissue repertoires likely differ.

Turning to this clone: Its antigen is still unknown.

The naive CD8 fraction comprised CD45RO-negative cells positively selected for CCR7 and excluded terminally differentiated effector memory CD45RA+ cells. The junction had 6 bases not matched to a gene; V was cut back by 3 bases and J by 2 bases. This CDR3 has 15 residues. CDR1 and CDR2 from the germline V gene are SGHNT and YYREEE (reference sequence). Data came from immunoSEQ multiplex PCR; TCRdb stores just in-frame clones and leaves some out. This sample carries millions of clones, 85% to 95% of them seen once, and the ten largest clones take roughly 1.8%. This chain links TRBV5-4 with TRBJ2-7, with TRBD1 matching 9 bases. This sequence originates from a man aged 18 to 29 in good health. Some clones in this sample may be carry-over from other donors' samples. The sample consisted of naive CD8+ T cells from PBMCs. CDR3 loop: CASSSKQGAAYEQYF. CDR3 DNA sequence: TGTGCCAGCAGCTCCAAACAGGGGGCCGCCTACGAGCAGTACTTC.